This T cell receptor (beta chain) was sequenced in a study of T cell repertoires in cytomegalovirus infection. Background on the study: Matching HLA type and CMV infection were both indicated by public TCR beta signatures. Study conclusions and caveats: Clonotypes of TCR beta that were HLA-C-restricted and CMV-specific dominated the ex vivo response. Adding up the frequency of public TCR beta families identified people who carried CMV plus the relevant HLA.

TCRdb reprocessed the reads with MiXCR, giving one entry per CDR3 protein. The table lists about 210,000 distinct CDR3 sequences, 5% to 8.5% of them singletons. This clonotype was counted ten times or more. Antigen: not known. The sequencing sample was made of PBMCs. The receptor was isolated from a human donor in good health (CMV status not recorded). Some clones in this sample may be carry-over from other donors' samples.

CDR3 sequence reads: CASSLGIGTVNTEAFF. The CDR3 DNA reads TGTGCCAGCAGCTTGGGTATCGGGACAGTGAACACTGAAGCTTTCTTT. The chain uses TRBV5-6 and TRBJ1-1; TRBD1 agrees at 7 bases. V gave up 0 bases and J gave up 0 bases; unmatched junction bases: 5. CDR1 and CDR2 (germline): SGHDT, YYEEEE. The CDR3 has 16 residues.